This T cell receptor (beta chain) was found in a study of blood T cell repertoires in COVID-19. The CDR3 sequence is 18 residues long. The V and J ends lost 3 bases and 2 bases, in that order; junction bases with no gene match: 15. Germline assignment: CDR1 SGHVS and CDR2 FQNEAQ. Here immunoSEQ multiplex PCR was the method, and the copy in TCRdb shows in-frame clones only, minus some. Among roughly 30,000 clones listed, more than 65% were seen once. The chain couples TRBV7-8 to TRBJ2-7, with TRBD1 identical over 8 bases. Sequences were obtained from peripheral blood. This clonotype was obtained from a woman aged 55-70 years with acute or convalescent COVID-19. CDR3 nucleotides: TGTGCCAGCAGCTTCCCTAAAGGCGGGACAGGCCTCCCCTACGAGCAGTACTTC. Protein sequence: CASSFPKGGTGLPYEQYF.